What follows are 26 T cell receptor beta chains derived from one specimen sequenced in a study of a mutant IDH1 vaccine in newly diagnosed glioma. Time point noted: week 23, last vaccination. The study gave 300 ug of mutant IDH1 20-mer peptide per vaccine dose, with topical imiquimod. These receptors are not linked to any known antigen. Repertoires were generated with immunoSEQ multiplex PCR, while TCRdb's copy carries only in-frame clones and drops some. Among tens of thousands of clones listed, around 93% were seen once. The source was PBMCs, collected from a glioma patient whose treatment included an IDH1 peptide vaccine. The receptor set was obtained from a man aged 45-65 years with glioma.

The V gene is TRBV6-1, the J gene TRBJ1-2; 7 bases map to TRBD1. The CDR3 is 14 residues long. Trimming took 7 bases from V and 7 from J; bases not matched to a gene: 12. Germline assignment: CDR1 MNHNS and CDR2 SASEGT. The CDR3 DNA reads as TGTGCCAGCACCCGGCGGGAGGGGGCTGGTGGCTACACCTTC. Its translation: CASTRREGAGGYTF.

This rearrangement joins TRBV7-6 to TRBJ2-5; no definite D call. Germline CDR1 reads SGHVS; CDR2 reads FNYEAQ. This CDR3 comprises 14 residues. The V end was cut by 0 bases, the J end by 5 bases, with 10 bases between. The CDR3 protein is CASSLARPPETQYF. The CDR3 DNA follows: TGTGCCAGCAGCTTAGCCAGACCTCCGGAGACCCAGTACTTC.

The J gene is TRBJ2-1, the V gene TRBV7-2; the match to TRBD2 covers 8 bases. CDR3 length: 15 residues. The germline V gene has CDR1 SGHTA and CDR2 FQGNSA. The junction had 3 bases not matched to a gene; V was cut back by 2 bases and J by 3 bases. CDR3 nucleotide sequence: TGTGCCAGCAGCTTAATAGCGGGGAACTACAATGAGCAGTTCTTC. This gives the protein CASSLIAGNYNEQFF.

The chain combines TRBV7-2 with TRBJ2-7; D remains ambiguous. V lost 4 bases to trimming and J lost 6 bases, with 13 bases between them. Germline V gene data show CDR1 as SGHTA and CDR2 as FQGNSA. This CDR3 has 13 amino acids. The CDR3 DNA follows: TGTGCCAGCAGCTCTAGGCAGTCCGGCGAGCAGTACTTC. It codes for CASSSRQSGEQYF. The complete variable domain, with remaining parts taken from reference TRBV7-2 and TRBJ2-7, reads GAGVSQSPSNKVTEKGKDVELRCDPISGHTALYWYRQSLGQGLEFLIYFQGNSAPDKSGLPSDRFSAERTGGSVSTLTIQRTQQEDSAVYLCASSSRQSGEQYFGPGTRLTVT.

The rearrangement joins TRBV5-5 to TRBJ2-7, with 7 bases aligning to TRBD1. J gave up 7 bases and V 4 bases, and 14 bases lay outside the gene matches. The CDR3 has 15 residues. Germline V gene sequence: CDR1 SGHKS, CDR2 YYEKEE (reference sequence). This chain's CDR3 is CASSRSIDRDREQYF. The CDR3 region has the DNA TGTGCCAGCAGCCGAAGTATAGACAGGGATCGGGAGCAGTACTTC.

The chain joins TRBV4-3 to TRBJ1-2; 7 positions agree with TRBD1. J gave up 10 bases and V 4 bases, and 3 bases lay outside the gene matches. Germline V gives CDR1 LGHNA, CDR2 YSLEER. This CDR3 has 11 amino acids. The CDR3 loop reads CASSRGTVYTF. CDR3 coding DNA: TGCGCCAGCAGCCGGGGGACAGTCTACACCTTC.

This rearrangement joins TRBV4-1 to TRBJ1-2, with 7 positions matching TRBD1. Germline CDR1 MGHRA, CDR2 YSYEKL. The CDR3 is 16 residues long. The junction had 13 bases not matched to a gene; V was cut back by 5 bases and J by 4 bases. CDR3 protein: CASSEVQGGVSYGYTF. The CDR3 DNA sequence: TGCGCCAGCAGCGAGGTTCAGGGGGGGGTCAGCTATGGCTACACCTTC.

The genes are TRBV30 and TRBJ2-7; the D gene is possibly TRBD2 (5 bases). V was trimmed by 4 bases and J by 0 bases, leaving 10 bases between them. Germline V gene data show CDR1 as GTSNPN and CDR2 as SVGIG (reference sequence). This CDR3 contains 13 residues. As DNA, the CDR3 is TGTGCCTGGAAAAGGACTGTCTCCTACGAGCAGTACTTC. Translating gives CAWKRTVSYEQYF.

This sequence joins TRBV25-1 and TRBJ1-1; weak D call: TRBD1 (5 bases). V lost 7 bases to trimming and J lost 3 bases, with 9 bases between them. CDR1 MGHDK and CDR2 SYGVNS come from the germline V gene. This CDR3 is built from 12 residues. The CDR3 nucleotides are TGTGCCAGCACAGGGTTCGACACTGAAGCTTTCTTT. Residues: CASTGFDTEAFF.

V gene TRBV30 combines with J gene TRBJ1-1, with D possibly matching TRBD1 (6 bases). V dropped 3 bases and J dropped 10 bases, with 18 bases sitting between them. This CDR3 has 13 amino acids. Germline CDR1 and CDR2: GTSNPN and SVGIG (reference sequence). The CDR3 is CAWSRSGGLGAFF. In nucleotides, the CDR3 is TGTGCCTGGAGCCGCTCCGGGGGCCTGGGAGCTTTCTTT.

The V and J genes are TRBV29-1 and TRBJ2-7; maybe TRBD1 (6 bases). The germline CDR1 and CDR2 sequences are SQVTM and ANQGSEA. The V gene lost 4 bases and the J gene lost 0 bases, with 13 bases spanning the gap. The CDR3 runs to 14 residues. The CDR3 here is CSVVPLDSSYEQYF. CDR3 bases: TGCAGCGTTGTTCCCCTGGACAGCTCCTACGAGCAGTACTTC.

The CDR3 nucleotides read TGTGCCAGCAGCTATACCGGGAGCACAGATACGCAGTATTTT. Encoded protein: CASSYTGSTDTQYF. V gene TRBV7-3 combines with J gene TRBJ2-3; D is unclear. V was pared by 4 bases and J by 0 bases, with 8 bases between. Germline-derived CDR1 and CDR2 are SGHTA and FQGTGA. The CDR3 loop spans 14 amino acids.

The chain recombines TRBV4-3 with TRBJ1-2; D uncertain. Trimming took off 3 bases at V and 8 bases at J, with 10 bases between the two ends. The germline V gene has CDR1 LGHNA and CDR2 YSLEER. This CDR3 is 12 amino acids long. In nucleotides, the CDR3 is TGCGCCAGCAGCCACCTCGGGAGAGGCTACACCTTC. Translation: CASSHLGRGYTF.

V is TRBV6-1 and J is TRBJ1-1; D gene ambiguous. V was shortened by 2 bases and J by 2 bases, with 3 bases between the two germline ends. The germline V gene encodes CDR1 MNHNS and CDR2 SASEGT. The CDR3 runs to 12 residues. The CDR3 region has the DNA TGTGCCAGCAGTGAACACAACACTGAAGCTTTCTTT. It yields the protein CASSEHNTEAFF.

This rearrangement joins TRBV5-1 to TRBJ2-3; no reliable D call. Per germline, CDR1 SGHRS and CDR2 YFSETQ. V was clipped by 2 bases and J by 1 base, with 17 bases between them. CDR3 size: 17 residues. This CDR3 is CASSLLSRTLGTDTQYF. The CDR3, as DNA: TGCGCCAGCAGCTTATTATCTCGGACGTTGGGCACAGATACGCAGTATTTT.

CDR3 sequence (DNA): TGTGCCAGCAGCGCCCGACACGGTTCACCCCTCCACTTT. Translation: CASSARHGSPLHF. The gene calls are TRBV9 and TRBJ1-6; D uncertain. V lost 3 bases and J lost 9, with 10 bases in between. The germline gives CDR1 SGDLS, CDR2 YYNGEE. This CDR3 is built from 13 residues.

This sequence joins TRBV7-2 and TRBJ1-6; TRBD1 matches at 9 bases. This CDR3 is 15 amino acids long. J gave up 9 bases and V 4 bases, and 7 bases lay outside the gene matches. Germline values: CDR1 SGHTA, CDR2 FQGNSA. The CDR3 DNA reads TGTGCCAGCAGCTCACAGGGGGCAATAGGTTCACCCCTCCACTTT. This gives the protein CASSSQGAIGSPLHF.

This rearrangement joins TRBV7-9 to TRBJ2-1; a possible D gene is TRBD2 (6 bases). The V end was cut by 0 bases, the J end by 1 base, with 16 bases between. The CDR3 length is 18 residues. Per the germline V gene, CDR1 is SEHNR and CDR2 is FQNEAQ (reference sequence). As DNA, the CDR3 is TGTGCCAGCAGCTTAGCTGGGACTCCTGCCCCTTCCTACAATGAGCAGTTCTTC. This encodes CASSLAGTPAPSYNEQFF.

V gene TRBV30 combines with J gene TRBJ1-6, with D possibly TRBD1 on 5 matching bases. V was trimmed by 2 bases and J by 0 bases, leaving 8 bases between them. Germline loops: CDR1 GTSNPN, CDR2 SVGIG (reference sequence). The CDR3 is made up of 15 amino acids. The CDR3 sequence: CAWSPGGSYNSPLHF. CDR3 coding DNA: TGTGCCTGGAGTCCCGGGGGCTCCTATAATTCACCCCTCCACTTT.

The genes are TRBV30 and TRBJ1-5, with D unclear. CDR3 size: 15 residues. V was shortened by 2 bases and J by 0 bases, with 11 bases between the two germline ends. The germline CDR1 and CDR2 sequences are GTSNPN and SVGIG (reference sequence). The CDR3 is CAWSFADYSNQPQHF. DNA for the CDR3: TGTGCCTGGAGTTTTGCAGATTATAGCAATCAGCCCCAGCATTTT.

The chain links TRBV28 to TRBJ2-5; 8 bases match TRBD1. Germline V lookup: CDR1 MDHEN, CDR2 SYDVKM. The CDR3 runs 13 residues. The ends lost 5 bases at V and 6 bases at J; junction bases unmatched: 5. Here the CDR3 DNA reads TGTGCCAGCAGTCCGACAGGGGTGCAGACCCAGTACTTC. Protein: CASSPTGVQTQYF.

The chain links TRBV5-1 to TRBJ2-5; 8 bases match TRBD2. Looked up from germline, CDR1 is SGHRS and CDR2 is YFSETQ. V was clipped by 5 bases and J by 5 bases; unmatched bases: 8. The CDR3 spans 14 residues. The CDR3 coding sequence is TGCGCCAGCAGTATGACTAGCGTCCTGGAGACCCAGTACTTC. It is translated as CASSMTSVLETQYF.

The V and J genes are TRBV28 and TRBJ1-5; D not certain. This CDR3 has 15 residues. CDR1 is MDHEN and CDR2 is SYDVKM in the germline V gene. V was pared by 5 bases and J by 0 bases, with 11 bases between. This CDR3 reads CASSLGDYSNQPQHF. In DNA form, the CDR3 reads TGTGCCAGCAGTCTGGGAGACTATAGCAATCAGCCCCAGCATTTT. The complete variable domain, with remaining parts taken from reference TRBV28 and TRBJ1-5, reads DVKVTQSSRYLVKRTGEKVFLECVQDMDHENMFWYRQDPGLGLRLIYFSYDVKMKEKGDIPEGYSVSREKKERFSLILESASTNQTSMYLCASSLGDYSNQPQHFGDGTRLSIL.

The CDR3 region has the DNA TGTGCCACCAGCAGAGATGCCAGGGGCAATAGAGAGACCCAGTACTTC. Encoded protein: CATSRDARGNRETQYF. The V gene is TRBV15, the J gene TRBJ2-5, with D perhaps TRBD1 (6 bases). Germline loops: CDR1 LNHNV, CDR2 YYDKDF (reference sequence). This CDR3 region has 16 residues. The germline V and J ends were trimmed by 0 bases and 4 bases, with 15 bases remaining between them.

This clone was seen once. The rearrangement joins TRBV28 to TRBJ2-7; D may be TRBD1 (5 bases). The V gene lost 6 bases and the J gene lost 6 bases, with 21 bases spanning the gap. The CDR3 is 15 residues long. Looked up from germline, CDR1 is MDHEN and CDR2 is SYDVKM. CDR3 sequence reads: CASSRRLTGSTEQYF. CDR3 DNA: TGTGCCAGCAGCCGAAGACTTACAGGCTCGACCGAGCAGTACTTC. Using reference TRBV28 and TRBJ2-7 for the parts outside the CDR3, the full variable domain is DVKVTQSSRYLVKRTGEKVFLECVQDMDHENMFWYRQDPGLGLRLIYFSYDVKMKEKGDIPEGYSVSREKKERFSLILESASTNQTSMYLCASSRRLTGSTEQYFGPGTRLTVT.

This clone has just a few counts. The chain employs TRBV5-1 and TRBJ1-1; the D is unclear. The CDR3 sequence is 13 residues long. V shed 0 bases and J shed 11 bases, with 14 bases lying between them. Per germline, CDR1 SGHRS and CDR2 YFSETQ. The CDR3 is CASSLALDGSAFF. The CDR3 DNA sequence: TGCGCCAGCAGCTTGGCCTTAGATGGTTCGGCTTTCTTT.